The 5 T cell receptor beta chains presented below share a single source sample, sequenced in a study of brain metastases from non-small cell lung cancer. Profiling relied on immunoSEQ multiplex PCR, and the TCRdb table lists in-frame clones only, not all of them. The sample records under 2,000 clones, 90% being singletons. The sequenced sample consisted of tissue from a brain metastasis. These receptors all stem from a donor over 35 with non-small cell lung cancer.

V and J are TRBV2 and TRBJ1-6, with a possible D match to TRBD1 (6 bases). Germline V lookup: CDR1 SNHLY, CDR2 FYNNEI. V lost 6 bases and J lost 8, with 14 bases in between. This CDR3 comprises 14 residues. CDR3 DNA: TGTGCCAGCAGCGTTACAGGGAAGGATTCACCCCTCCACTTT. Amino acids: CASSVTGKDSPLHF. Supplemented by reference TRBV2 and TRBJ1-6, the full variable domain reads EPEVTQTPSHQVTQMGQEVILRCVPISNHLYFYWYRQILGQKVEFLVSFYNNEISEKSEIFDDQFSVERPDGSNFTLKIRSTKLEDSAMYFCASSVTGKDSPLHFGNGTRLTVT.

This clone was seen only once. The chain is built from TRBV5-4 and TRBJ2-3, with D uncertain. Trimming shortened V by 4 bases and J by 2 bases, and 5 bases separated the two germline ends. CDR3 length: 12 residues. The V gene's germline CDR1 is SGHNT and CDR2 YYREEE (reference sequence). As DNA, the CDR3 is TGTGCCAGCAGCGCGGACACAGATACGCAGTATTTT. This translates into CASSADTDTQYF.

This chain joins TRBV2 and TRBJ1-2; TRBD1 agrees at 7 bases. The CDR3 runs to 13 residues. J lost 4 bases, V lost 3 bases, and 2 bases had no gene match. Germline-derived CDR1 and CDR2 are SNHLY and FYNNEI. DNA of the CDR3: TGTGCCAGCAGTGAGGACAGGTCCTATGGCTACACCTTC. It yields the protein CASSEDRSYGYTF. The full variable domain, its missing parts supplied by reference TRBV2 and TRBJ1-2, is EPEVTQTPSHQVTQMGQEVILRCVPISNHLYFYWYRQILGQKVEFLVSFYNNEISEKSEIFDDQFSVERPDGSNFTLKIRSTKLEDSAMYFCASSEDRSYGYTFGSGTRLTVV.

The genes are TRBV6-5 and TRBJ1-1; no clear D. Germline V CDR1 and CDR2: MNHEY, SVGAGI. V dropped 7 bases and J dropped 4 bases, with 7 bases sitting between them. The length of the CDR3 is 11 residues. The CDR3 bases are TGTGCCAGCATTTTCCTCACTGAAGCTTTCTTT. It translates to CASIFLTEAFF.

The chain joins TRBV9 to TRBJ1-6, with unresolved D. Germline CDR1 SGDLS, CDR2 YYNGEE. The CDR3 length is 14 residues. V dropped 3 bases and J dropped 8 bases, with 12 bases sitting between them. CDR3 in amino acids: CASSGRVRDSPLHF. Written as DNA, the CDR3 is TGTGCCAGCAGCGGTAGAGTTCGTGATTCACCCCTCCACTTT.